Following are 29 T cell receptor beta chains from one sample sequenced in a study of blood T cells in healthy people across ages. The use of a sample-barcoded 5' primer and a J-beta primer mix characterized a second PCR of roughly 6 to 12 cycles. In TCRdb, the 5' RACE reads were re-called with MiXCR into one record per CDR3 protein. The top ten hold 0.75% of the sample, which has roughly 1,100,000 distinct CDR3 sequences, 20% to 25% seen once. These sequences were also reported in another study, on T cells of mothers and their children.

The sequenced sample consisted of blood. These TCRs come from a girl aged 2 to 10 in good health.

This clonotype was counted only a few times. The genes are TRBV25-1 and TRBJ2-7, with TRBD1 matching over 7 bases. Germline trimming cut 5 bases from V and 7 bases from J; bases unmatched to any gene: 8. Looked up from germline, CDR1 is MGHDK and CDR2 is SYGVNS. The CDR3 runs 13 residues. Here the CDR3 DNA reads TGTGCCAGCAGTTTCCGGGACAGATGGGAGCAGTACTTC. Encoded protein: CASSFRDRWEQYF.

The chain joins TRBV20-1 to TRBJ1-1, with D uncertain. Trimming removed 0 bases at V and 7 bases at J, with 6 bases between. From germline, CDR1 is DFQATT and CDR2 SNEGSKA (reference sequence). The CDR3 length is 11 residues. The CDR3 protein is CSAREGYEAFF. CDR3 nucleotides: TGCAGTGCTAGAGAAGGGTATGAAGCTTTCTTT.

This clonotype appeared a few times. The V call is TRBV7-2, the J call TRBJ2-5; D call uncertain. The J call is doubtful: the DNA matches TRBJ2-7 better. CDR1 is SGHTA, CDR2 FQGNSA, per germline. CDR3 length: 13 residues. CDR3 loop: CASSLQLAYEQYF. Written as DNA, the CDR3 is TGTGCCAGCAGCCTACAGCTAGCCTACGAGCAGTACTTC.

The genes are TRBV7-2 and TRBJ1-2; D not resolved. V lost 0 bases to trimming and J lost 3 bases, with 11 bases between them. Germline CDR1 SGHTA, CDR2 FQGNSA. This CDR3 comprises 15 residues. The CDR3 spells CASSLASGSDYGYTF. The CDR3 nucleotides read TGTGCCAGCAGCTTAGCGTCTGGGTCCGACTATGGCTACACCTTC.

This sequence joins TRBV19 and TRBJ1-4; D is undetermined. Germline V gene lookup returns CDR1 LNHDA and CDR2 SQIVND (reference sequence). This CDR3 is built from 18 residues. Trimming cost V 2 bases and J 0 bases, with 16 bases left between them. CDR3 amino acids: CASSISPVVIATNEKLFF. CDR3 sequence (DNA): TGTGCCAGTAGTATATCCCCTGTCGTTATCGCAACTAATGAAAAACTGTTTTTT.

The chain couples TRBV29-1 to TRBJ2-3, with a tentative D call TRBD2 (5 bases). CDR3 length: 13 residues. CDR1 and CDR2 (germline): SQVTM, ANQGSEA. Trimming pared 4 bases from V and 3 bases from J, leaving 11 bases between. DNA for the CDR3: TGCAGCGTTGCAAGCTTAGCGACAGATACGCAGTATTTT. Its translation: CSVASLATDTQYF.

The rearrangement joins TRBV12-3 or TRBV12-4 to TRBJ2-1; TRBD1 might be the D (5 bases). CDR3 length equals 14 residues. V was pared by 6 bases and J by 5 bases, with 14 bases between. CDR3 sequence (DNA): TGTGCCAGCAGCCCAGGGTTCAGTGACAATGAGCAGTTCTTC. It yields the protein CASSPGFSDNEQFF.

The chain couples TRBV2 to TRBJ2-1; the D gene is possibly TRBD1 (6 bases). The J call may be mistaken, given a closer DNA end match to TRBJ2-5. Germline V gene sequence: CDR1 SNHLY, CDR2 FYNNEI. The CDR3 runs 14 residues. CDR3 nucleotide sequence: TGTGCCAGCATCAGGGGCAACCCCCAAGAGACCCAGTACTTC. Its translation: CASIRGNPQETQYF.

The V gene is TRBV7-3, the J gene TRBJ2-5; no firm D call. The J call is uncertain, as TRBJ2-7 better fits the DNA end. This CDR3 is built from 12 residues. The germline gives CDR1 SGHTA, CDR2 FQGTGA. In nucleotides, the CDR3 is TGTGCCAGCAGCCGCCCGATGGGCGAGCAGTACTTC. Protein product: CASSRPMGEQYF.

There are a few counts of this clonotype. The rearrangement joins TRBV5-6 to TRBJ2-5; D unclear. Germline V gene lookup returns CDR1 SGHDT and CDR2 YYEEEE. Trimming cost V 1 base and J 1 base, with 14 bases left between them. This CDR3 region has 16 residues. DNA for the CDR3: TGTGCCAGCAGCTTGAGTTTGTTTGGGGTCCAAGAGACCCAGTACTTC. Translating it yields CASSLSLFGVQETQYF.

This clonotype came up a few times. The chain combines TRBV7-3 with TRBJ2-5; TRBD2 aligns across 8 bases. Germline CDR1 is SGHTA and CDR2 is FQGTGA. V shed 4 bases, J shed 2 bases, and the junction held 6 bases outside the gene matches. This CDR3 is built from 15 residues. The CDR3 loop is CASSSNSGGQETQYF. The CDR3 region has the DNA TGTGCCAGCAGCTCGAATTCGGGGGGGCAAGAGACCCAGTACTTC.

In this sample, this clonotype turned up a few times. The junction does not match germline at one end; this may be a read error. The gene calls are TRBV7-2 and TRBJ2-7, with 9 bases that match TRBD2. This CDR3 region has 15 residues. Germline V gives CDR1 SGHTA, CDR2 FQGNSA. The CDR3: CACSLGAGGPYEQYF. The CDR3 nucleotides read TGTGCCTGCAGCCTAGGGGCGGGAGGGCCCTACGAGCAGTACTTC.

This chain uses TRBV20-1 with TRBJ2-5, with D perhaps TRBD1 or TRBD2 (6 bases each). The CDR3 totals 14 residues. The V end was cut by 1 base, the J end by 5 bases, with 14 bases between. Looked up from germline, CDR1 is DFQATT and CDR2 is SNEGSKA (reference sequence). The CDR3 region has the DNA TGCAGTGCTAGAGGAGGGGGAGGAATTGAGACCCAGTACTTC. This encodes CSARGGGGIETQYF.

This clonotype was counted at least ten times. This chain connects TRBV2 to TRBJ2-1; 7 bases map to TRBD2. Germline-derived CDR1 and CDR2 are SNHLY and FYNNEI. V was pared by 6 bases and J by 6 bases, with 8 bases of the junction left unmatched. The CDR3 runs 14 residues. CDR3 protein: CASRRGEGGNEQFF. The CDR3 DNA reads TGTGCCAGCAGACGGGGGGAAGGTGGCAATGAGCAGTTCTTC.

This chain uses TRBV18 with TRBJ2-1; no reliable D call. The length of the CDR3 is 10 residues. Looked up from germline, CDR1 is KGHSH and CDR2 is LQKENI. V was cut by 8 bases and J by 5 bases, with 4 bases left in between. Here the CDR3 reads CASADNEQFF. CDR3 DNA: TGTGCCAGCGCCGACAATGAGCAGTTCTTC.

The chain combines TRBV9 with TRBJ2-1; D may be TRBD1 or TRBD2 (5 bases each). Germline CDR1 and CDR2: SGDLS and YYNGEE. This CDR3 has 17 amino acids. V dropped 0 bases and J dropped 0 bases, with 13 bases sitting between them. CDR3 residues: CASSVAPGGGSYNEQFF. CDR3 in DNA: TGTGCCAGCAGCGTAGCGCCAGGTGGGGGCTCCTACAATGAGCAGTTCTTC.

The rearrangement joins TRBV4-2 to TRBJ1-2; D might be TRBD1 (5 bases). V lost 3 bases and J lost 8, with 16 bases in between. Germline V gene sequence: CDR1 LGHNA, CDR2 YNFKEQ. This CDR3 comprises 14 residues. In DNA form, the CDR3 reads TGTGCCAGCAGCCAGGATCTCAGGGTAGGGGGCTACACCTTC. Translated: CASSQDLRVGGYTF.

V usage is TRBV28 and J usage is TRBJ2-1; no clear D gene. CDR1 is MDHEN and CDR2 is SYDVKM in the germline V gene. V lost 5 bases and J 1 base, leaving 12 bases between the germline ends. The CDR3 contains 15 residues. The CDR3 loop is CASSTPKESYNEQFF. CDR3 nucleotide sequence: TGTGCCAGCAGTACCCCGAAAGAATCCTACAATGAGCAGTTCTTC.

The chain combines TRBV7-9 with TRBJ2-1; D might be TRBD2 (6 bases). CDR1 is SEHNR and CDR2 is FQNEAQ in the germline V gene (reference sequence). This CDR3 is 17 amino acids long. Deletions cut 5 bases from V and 3 bases from J, with 20 bases between. The CDR3 DNA is TGTGCCAGCAGCCCCCCCCCTCCGGGACTGAACTACAATGAGCAGTTCTTC. Residues: CASSPPPPGLNYNEQFF. Using reference TRBV7-9 and TRBJ2-1 for the parts outside the CDR3, the full variable domain is DTGVSQNPRHKITKRGQNVTFRCDPISEHNRLYWYRQTLGQGPEFLTYFQNEAQLEKSRLLSDRFSAERPKGSFSTLEIQRTEQGDSAMYLCASSPPPPGLNYNEQFFGPGTRLTVL.

This chain links TRBV5-1 with TRBJ2-7; D is uncertain. The CDR3 spans 11 residues. Trimming cost V 7 bases and J 5 bases, with 10 bases left between them. The germline gives CDR1 SGHRS, CDR2 YFSETQ. CDR3 region: CASAGQHEQYF. CDR3 bases: TGCGCCAGCGCAGGTCAACACGAGCAGTACTTC. The complete variable domain, with remaining parts taken from reference TRBV5-1 and TRBJ2-7, reads KAGVTQTPRYLIKTRGQQVTLSCSPISGHRSVSWYQQTPGQGLQFLFEYFSETQRNKGNFPGRFSGRQFSNSRSEMNVSTLELGDSALYLCASAGQHEQYFGPGTRLTVT.

This clonotype was counted a single time. This sequence joins TRBV9 and TRBJ2-1, with 8 bases aligning to TRBD2. The tail of the sequence fits TRBJ2-7 better, so the J call may be wrong. CDR3 length equals 15 residues. Germline V lookup: CDR1 SGDLS, CDR2 YYNGEE. CDR3 nucleotides: TGTGCCAGCAGCGGAAGACTAGCGTTTACCTACGAGCAGTACTTC. Its protein product is CASSGRLAFTYEQYF.

V is TRBV27 and J is TRBJ2-5; TRBD2 might be the D (7 bases). Trimming shortened V by 3 bases and J by 2 bases, and 13 bases separated the two germline ends. The CDR3 extends over 15 amino acids. CDR1 is MNHEY, CDR2 SMNVEV, per germline (reference sequence). CDR3 nucleotide sequence: TGTGCCAGCAGTTTCATGGGGGGGCCGCAAGAGACCCAGTACTTC. This translates into CASSFMGGPQETQYF.

This clonotype has more than one count but fewer than ten. At one end the junction does not follow the germline gene, possibly because of a read error. The V call is TRBV29-1, the J call TRBJ1-1; D gene ambiguous. The CDR3 contains 12 residues. Germline CDR1 SQVTM, CDR2 ANQGSEA. The CDR3 sequence is CSVEGETVEAFF. The DNA of the CDR3 is TGCAGCGTAGAAGGCGAGACCGTTGAAGCTTTCTTT.

The V gene is TRBV2, the J gene TRBJ1-3; a possible D gene is TRBD1 (6 bases). The CDR3 loop spans 17 amino acids. Germline lookup yields CDR1 SNHLY and CDR2 FYNNEI. Trimming cost V 11 bases and J 3 bases, with 26 bases left between them. This chain's CDR3 is CAQHAASGAVGGNTIYF. The DNA of the CDR3 is TGTGCCCAGCACGCCGCCTCGGGGGCGGTAGGTGGAAACACCATATATTTT. Together with reference TRBV2 and TRBJ1-3, the CDR3 gives the full variable domain: EPEVTQTPSHQVTQMGQEVILRCVPISNHLYFYWYRQILGQKVEFLVSFYNNEISEKSEIFDDQFSVERPDGSNFTLKIRSTKLEDSAMYFCAQHAASGAVGGNTIYFGEGSWLTVV.

This clonotype has a handful of counts. CDR3: CASVLQVGVGGYTF. The CDR3 coding sequence is TGTGCCAGCGTACTACAGGTTGGAGTGGGTGGCTACACCTTC. The chain is built from TRBV21-1 and TRBJ1-2; no check of the table's D call, TRBD1, against the DNA was made. TRBV21-1 has pseudogene status. CDR3 size: 14 residues.

The chain combines TRBV29-1 with TRBJ1-2; D may be TRBD1 (5 bases). V was cut by 8 bases and J by 7 bases, with 14 bases left in between. CDR3 length: 11 amino acids. The germline V gene encodes CDR1 SQVTM and CDR2 ANQGSEA. Here the CDR3 reads CSSQENGGYTF. The CDR3 bases are TGCAGCTCACAGGAAAATGGTGGCTACACCTTC.

The chain uses TRBV4-2 and TRBJ1-1; 7 bases align to TRBD1. This CDR3 contains 13 residues. The germline CDR1 and CDR2 sequences are LGHNA and YNFKEQ. J lost 7 bases, V lost 3 bases, and 5 bases had no gene match. CDR3 coding DNA: TGTGCCAGCAGCCAGGGACAGCGCGATGAAGCTTTCTTT. It encodes CASSQGQRDEAFF.

J is TRBJ1-6 and V is TRBV28, with unresolved D. Trimming stripped 2 bases from V and 16 bases from J, with 12 bases between. The germline V gene has CDR1 MDHEN and CDR2 SYDVKM. This CDR3 has 12 residues. CDR3 residues: CASSLPERVLHF. The CDR3 DNA sequence: TGTGCCAGCAGTTTACCCGAAAGGGTGCTCCACTTT.

J is TRBJ2-3 and V is TRBV9; TRBD2 might be the D (6 bases). This CDR3 comprises 15 residues. V was clipped by 0 bases and J by 6 bases, with 14 bases between them. From germline, CDR1 is SGDLS and CDR2 YYNGEE. In DNA form, the CDR3 reads TGTGCCAGCAGCGTAGGGACCTCACGGGGGGATACGCAGTATTTT. Protein product: CASSVGTSRGDTQYF.